This T cell receptor (beta chain) was sequenced during a study of CD4 T cells in relation to SARS-CoV-2 and coronaviruses. TCRdb's table, derived via immunoSEQ multiplex PCR, lists solely in-frame clones and lacks some. The sample has tens of thousands of clones; more than 80% are singletons. Findings of the study overall: This crossreactivity analysis covered spike protein alone, no other viral proteins.

Concerning this clone: Its matching antigen is unknown.

CDR1 is SGHRS and CDR2 is YFSETQ in the germline V gene. Trimming cost V 5 bases and J 6 bases; bases outside gene matches: 8. The CDR3 is 14 amino acids. CD4+ T cells from unexposed donors were obtained before the COVID-19 pandemic (2011-2018). The sequence was obtained from a human donor in good health. Source material: memory CD4+ T cells from PBMCs. The V and J genes are TRBV5-1 and TRBJ2-1; 7 bases fit TRBD2. CDR3: CASSAGDSRNEQFF. In nucleotides, the CDR3 is TGCGCCAGCAGTGCGGGAGATAGTCGCAATGAGCAGTTCTTC.